Following are 13 T cell receptor beta chains from one sample sequenced in a study of T cells in localized non-small cell lung cancer. Profiled with immunoSEQ multiplex PCR; TCRdb holds only in-frame clones, not every one. The sample gives some 18,000 clones, around 83% of which show up once; around 4.5% is in the top ten. Sequences were derived from peripheral blood, sampled before any cancer treatment. The receptors come from a man between 40 and 70 years old with stage I lung adenocarcinoma.

The genes are TRBV5-1 and TRBJ2-7; D uncertain. CDR3 size: 16 residues. The germline V gene encodes CDR1 SGHRS and CDR2 YFSETQ. The germline V and J ends were trimmed by 0 bases and 0 bases, with 13 bases remaining between them. The CDR3 reads CASSLGSADGSYEQYF. CDR3 coding DNA: TGCGCCAGCAGCTTGGGGTCGGCCGACGGCTCCTACGAGCAGTACTTC.

This chain joins TRBV7-9 and TRBJ1-1, with 8 bases that match TRBD1. Germline trimming cut 2 bases from V and 5 bases from J; bases unmatched to any gene: 1. The CDR3 has 13 amino acids. Germline V gene lookup returns CDR1 SEHNR and CDR2 FQNEAQ (reference sequence). This CDR3 reads CASSLTGGTEAFF. The DNA for the CDR3 is TGTGCCAGCAGCTTAACAGGGGGGACTGAAGCTTTCTTT.

The CDR3 here is CASSSLGQGAGELFF. The CDR3 DNA reads TGTGCCAGCAGCTCTCTTGGACAGGGGGCCGGGGAGCTGTTTTTT. The chain carries TRBV7-9 and TRBJ2-2; 10 bases agree with TRBD1. There are 15 residues in the CDR3. V lost 4 bases to trimming and J lost 6 bases; unmatched junction nucleotides: 5. Germline V lookup: CDR1 SEHNR, CDR2 FQNEAQ (reference sequence). Together with reference TRBV7-9 and TRBJ2-2, the CDR3 gives the full variable domain: DTGVSQNPRHKITKRGQNVTFRCDPISEHNRLYWYRQTLGQGPEFLTYFQNEAQLEKSRLLSDRFSAERPKGSFSTLEIQRTEQGDSAMYLCASSSLGQGAGELFFGEGSRLTVL.

V and J are TRBV7-9 and TRBJ1-4, with D possibly matching TRBD1 (5 bases). The CDR3 totals 14 residues. V was pared by 1 base and J by 8 bases, with 11 bases between. The V gene's germline CDR1 is SEHNR and CDR2 FQNEAQ (reference sequence). The CDR3 sequence: CASSLGQGWEKLFF. The CDR3 DNA reads as TGTGCCAGCAGCTTAGGCCAGGGATGGGAAAAACTGTTTTTT.

The chain carries TRBV6-1 and TRBJ1-2, with TRBD1 matching 8 bases. In germline, CDR1 is MNHNS, CDR2 SASEGT. This CDR3 is 15 amino acids long. The junction had 11 bases not matched to a gene; V was cut back by 6 bases and J by 5 bases. DNA of the CDR3: TGTGCCAGCAGCCTCGGGACAGGACCTCCGTATGGCTACACCTTC. Its translation: CASSLGTGPPYGYTF.

V is TRBV6-1 and J is TRBJ1-2, with 8 positions matching TRBD1. CDR1 MNHNS and CDR2 SASEGT come from the germline V gene. The CDR3 consists of 13 residues. V lost 9 bases to trimming and J lost 3 bases; unmatched junction nucleotides: 6. CDR3 sequence: CASSRGRDYGYTF. The DNA for the CDR3 is TGTGCCAGTTCCAGGGGGCGGGACTATGGCTACACCTTC.

This rearrangement joins TRBV6-5 to TRBJ1-2; no reliable D call. Germline lookup yields CDR1 MNHEY and CDR2 SVGAGI. The CDR3 contains 12 residues. Trimming stripped 2 bases from V and 12 bases from J, with 13 bases between. CDR3 amino acids: CASSYRHGVNTF. In DNA form, the CDR3 reads TGTGCCAGCAGTTACCGGCATGGGGTTAACACCTTC.

This sequence joins TRBV11-1 and TRBJ2-3; a possible D gene is TRBD1 (7 bases). The CDR3 extends over 15 amino acids. Germline V gene data show CDR1 as SGHAT and CDR2 as FQDESV (reference sequence). V was cut by 1 base and J by 11 bases, with 19 bases left in between. The CDR3 bases are TGTGCCAGCAGCTTAGATCCAGGGGGAGGATACGGGCAGTATTTT. It codes for CASSLDPGGGYGQYF.

The chain couples TRBV6-6 to TRBJ1-1, with D unresolved. This CDR3 spans 14 amino acids. Trimming removed 2 bases from V and 2 bases from J, with 9 bases in between. Germline V gene data show CDR1 as MNHNY and CDR2 as SVGAGI (reference sequence). The CDR3 loop is CASSYRDPNTEAFF. As DNA, the CDR3 is TGTGCCAGCAGTTACCGCGATCCAAACACTGAAGCTTTCTTT.

The genes are TRBV7-8 and TRBJ2-5; D is uncertain. Trimming shortened V by 0 bases and J by 5 bases, and 13 bases separated the two germline ends. CDR3 length equals 15 residues. From germline, CDR1 is SGHVS and CDR2 FQNEAQ. The CDR3 spells CASSLAESSFETQYF. In nucleotides, the CDR3 is TGTGCCAGCAGCTTAGCCGAGTCAAGTTTCGAGACCCAGTACTTC.

This clone was detected only once. The rearrangement uses TRBV5-1 and TRBJ1-3; no definite D call. Germline V lookup: CDR1 SGHRS, CDR2 YFSETQ. Deletions cut 5 bases from V and 2 bases from J, with 8 bases between. CDR3 length equals 13 residues. The CDR3 DNA follows: TGCGCCAGCAGTCCCCAGGCTGGAAACACCATATATTTT. Translated: CASSPQAGNTIYF.

This chain connects TRBV27 to TRBJ2-7, with no clear D. V gave up 4 bases and J gave up 1 base, with 11 bases separating them. This CDR3 has 14 residues. From germline, CDR1 is MNHEY and CDR2 SMNVEV (reference sequence). The CDR3 is CASSSVEKSYEQYF. For the CDR3, the DNA is TGTGCCAGCAGTTCGGTTGAAAAGTCCTACGAGCAGTACTTC.

J is TRBJ2-3 and V is TRBV4-2, with 12 bases identical to TRBD1. The CDR3 has 18 amino acids. V gave up 3 bases and J gave up 4 bases; unmatched junction bases: 11. CDR1 is LGHNA and CDR2 is YNFKEQ in the germline V gene. This CDR3 reads CASSHPLSGQGAPDTQYF. The CDR3 DNA sequence: TGTGCCAGCAGCCACCCCTTGTCGGGACAGGGGGCCCCAGATACGCAGTATTTT.